This record concerns one T cell receptor beta chain sequence. The antigen remains undetermined. This sample stems from a study of T cell responses to AZD1222 COVID-19 vaccine. Study-wide findings and caveats: Donors in the cohort were predominantly white British and more often female, and clonal diversity was possibly underestimated. The breadth and depth of Spike-specific TCRs increased once two AZD1222 doses had been given. Within unmutated variant regions lay the reported targets of nearly half of spike-specific TCRs.

V dropped 2 bases and J dropped 3 bases, with 14 bases sitting between them. The CDR3 sequence is 15 residues long. Looked up from germline, CDR1 is KGHSH and CDR2 is LQKENI. TCRdb's table, derived via immunoSEQ multiplex PCR, lists solely in-frame clones and lacks some. Seen here are 90,000 to 120,000 clones, about nine tenths observed once, and the top ten hold approximately 3%. This TCR was sampled from an adult who received the MenACWY meningococcal vaccine as a control. The chain has TRBV18 and TRBJ2-7; no clear D. The sample was peripheral blood, taken 28 days after the second dose of the MenACWY control vaccine. CDR3 in amino acids: CASSPYGRKHYEQYF. As DNA, the CDR3 is TGTGCCAGCTCACCATACGGACGGAAGCACTACGAGCAGTACTTC.